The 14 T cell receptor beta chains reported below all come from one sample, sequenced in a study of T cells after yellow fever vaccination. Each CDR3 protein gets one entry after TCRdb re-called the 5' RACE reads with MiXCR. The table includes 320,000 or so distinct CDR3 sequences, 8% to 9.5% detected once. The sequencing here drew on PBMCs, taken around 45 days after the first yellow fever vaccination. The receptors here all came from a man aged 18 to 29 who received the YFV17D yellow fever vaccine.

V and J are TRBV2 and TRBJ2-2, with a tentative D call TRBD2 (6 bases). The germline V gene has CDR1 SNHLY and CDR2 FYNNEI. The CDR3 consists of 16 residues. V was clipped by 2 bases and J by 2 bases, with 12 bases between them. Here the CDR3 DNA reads TGTGCCAGCAGTGAACGGGGTAGCGGTAACACCGGGGAGCTGTTTTTT. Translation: CASSERGSGNTGELFF.

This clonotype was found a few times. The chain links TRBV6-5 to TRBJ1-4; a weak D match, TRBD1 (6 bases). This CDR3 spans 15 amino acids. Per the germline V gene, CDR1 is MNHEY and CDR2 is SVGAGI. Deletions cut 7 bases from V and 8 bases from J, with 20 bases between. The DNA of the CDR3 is TGTGCCAGCATTTATGAAGACAGGACCTCGGAAAAACTGTTTTTT. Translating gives CASIYEDRTSEKLFF.

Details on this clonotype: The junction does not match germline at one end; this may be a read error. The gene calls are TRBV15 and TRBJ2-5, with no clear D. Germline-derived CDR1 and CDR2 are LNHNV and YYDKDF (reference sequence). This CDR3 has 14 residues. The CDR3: CDTSRDPVQETQYF. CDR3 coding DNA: TGTGACACCAGCAGAGATCCAGTACAAGAGACCCAGTACTTC.

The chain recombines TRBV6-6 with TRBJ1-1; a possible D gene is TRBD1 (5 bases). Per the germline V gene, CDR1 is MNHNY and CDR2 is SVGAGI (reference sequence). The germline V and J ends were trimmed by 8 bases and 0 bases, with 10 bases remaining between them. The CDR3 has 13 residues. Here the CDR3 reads CASRWTLNTEAFF. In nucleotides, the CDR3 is TGTGCCAGCCGATGGACATTGAACACTGAAGCTTTCTTT.

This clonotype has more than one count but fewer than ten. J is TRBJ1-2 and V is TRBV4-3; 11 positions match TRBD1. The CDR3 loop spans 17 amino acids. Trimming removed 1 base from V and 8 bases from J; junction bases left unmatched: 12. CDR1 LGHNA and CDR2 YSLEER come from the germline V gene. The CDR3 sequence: CASSQVPAGTGGHGYTF. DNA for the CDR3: TGCGCCAGCAGCCAAGTACCGGCCGGGACAGGGGGACACGGCTACACCTTC.

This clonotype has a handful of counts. The CDR3 coding sequence is TGCAGTGCGAGCCCGGGACAGGGGGGGGTAACTGAAGCTTTCTTT. This encodes CSASPGQGGVTEAFF. The chain uses TRBV20-1 and TRBJ1-1; 11 nucleotides align to TRBD1. The V gene's germline CDR1 is DFQATT and CDR2 SNEGSKA (reference sequence). V was pared by 6 bases and J by 5 bases, with 11 bases of the junction left unmatched. The CDR3 is made up of 15 amino acids.

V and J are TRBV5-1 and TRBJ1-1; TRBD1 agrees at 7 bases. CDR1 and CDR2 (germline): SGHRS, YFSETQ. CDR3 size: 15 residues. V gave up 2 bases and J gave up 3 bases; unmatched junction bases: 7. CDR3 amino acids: CASSFPGTEDTEAFF. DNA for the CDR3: TGCGCCAGCAGCTTCCCCGGGACAGAGGACACTGAAGCTTTCTTT.

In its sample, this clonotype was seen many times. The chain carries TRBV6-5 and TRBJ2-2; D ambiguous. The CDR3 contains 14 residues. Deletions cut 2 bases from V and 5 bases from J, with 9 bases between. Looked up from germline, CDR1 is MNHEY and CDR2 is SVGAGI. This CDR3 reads CASSYRHPTGELFF. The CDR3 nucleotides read TGTGCCAGCAGTTACCGACATCCGACCGGGGAGCTGTTTTTT.

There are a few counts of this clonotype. The CDR3 DNA follows: TGTGCCAGCAGTACCAGACTAGCGGTTACCTACAATGAGCAGTTCTTC. It yields the protein CASSTRLAVTYNEQFF. The chain recombines TRBV6-2 or TRBV6-3 with TRBJ2-1; 9 nucleotides align to TRBD2. In germline, CDR1 is MNHEY, CDR2 SVGEGT. Germline trimming cut 5 bases from V and 2 bases from J; bases unmatched to any gene: 7. CDR3 length: 16 residues.

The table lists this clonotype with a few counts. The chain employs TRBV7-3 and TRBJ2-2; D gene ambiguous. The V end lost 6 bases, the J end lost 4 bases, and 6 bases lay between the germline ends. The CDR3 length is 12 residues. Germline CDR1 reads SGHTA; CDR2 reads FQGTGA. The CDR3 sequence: CASSQRTGELFF. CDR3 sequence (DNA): TGTGCCAGCAGTCAGCGCACCGGGGAGCTGTTTTTT.

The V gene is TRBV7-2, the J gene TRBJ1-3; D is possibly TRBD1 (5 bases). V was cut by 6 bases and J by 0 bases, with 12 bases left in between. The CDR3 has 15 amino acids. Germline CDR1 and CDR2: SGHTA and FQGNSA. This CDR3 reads CASSQTGGSGNTIYF. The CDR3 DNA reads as TGTGCCAGCAGTCAAACGGGGGGCTCTGGAAACACCATATATTTT. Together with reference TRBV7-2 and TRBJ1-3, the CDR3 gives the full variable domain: GAGVSQSPSNKVTEKGKDVELRCDPISGHTALYWYRQSLGQGLEFLIYFQGNSAPDKSGLPSDRFSAERTGGSVSTLTIQRTQQEDSAVYLCASSQTGGSGNTIYFGEGSWLTVV.

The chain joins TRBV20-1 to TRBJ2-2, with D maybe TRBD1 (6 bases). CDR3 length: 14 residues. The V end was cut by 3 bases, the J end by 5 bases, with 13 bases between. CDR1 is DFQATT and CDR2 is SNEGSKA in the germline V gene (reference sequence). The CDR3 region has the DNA TGCAGTGCTAGGGGGACAACGAGAACCGGGGAGCTGTTTTTT. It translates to CSARGTTRTGELFF.

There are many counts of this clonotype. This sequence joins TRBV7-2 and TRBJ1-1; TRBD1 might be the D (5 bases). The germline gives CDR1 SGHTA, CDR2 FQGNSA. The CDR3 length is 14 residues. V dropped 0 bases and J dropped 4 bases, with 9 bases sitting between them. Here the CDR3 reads CASSLAGVRTEAFF. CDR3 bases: TGTGCCAGCAGCTTAGCGGGGGTTCGCACTGAAGCTTTCTTT.

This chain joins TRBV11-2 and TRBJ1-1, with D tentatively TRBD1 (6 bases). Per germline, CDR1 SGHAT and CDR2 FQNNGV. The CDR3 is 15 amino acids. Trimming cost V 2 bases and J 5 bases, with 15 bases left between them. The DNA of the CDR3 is TGTGCCAGCAGCTTATGGACAGCTACTATGACTGAAGCTTTCTTT. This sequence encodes CASSLWTATMTEAFF.